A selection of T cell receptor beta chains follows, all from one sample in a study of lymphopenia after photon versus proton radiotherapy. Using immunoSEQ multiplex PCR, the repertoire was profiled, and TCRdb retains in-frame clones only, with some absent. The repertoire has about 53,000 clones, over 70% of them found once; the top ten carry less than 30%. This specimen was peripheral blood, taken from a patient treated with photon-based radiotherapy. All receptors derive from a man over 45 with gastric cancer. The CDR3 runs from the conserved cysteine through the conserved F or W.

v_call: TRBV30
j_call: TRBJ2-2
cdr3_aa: CAWDWDPVQGGTGELFF

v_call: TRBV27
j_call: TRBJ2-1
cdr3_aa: CASSSTGTPNEQFF

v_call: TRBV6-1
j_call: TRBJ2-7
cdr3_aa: CASGQYPYEQYF

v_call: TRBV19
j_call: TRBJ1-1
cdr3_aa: CAVDRGGTEAFF

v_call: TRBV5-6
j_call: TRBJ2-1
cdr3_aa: CASSRGLADYNEQFF

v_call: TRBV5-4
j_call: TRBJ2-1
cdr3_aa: CASSPASGRAGNEQFF

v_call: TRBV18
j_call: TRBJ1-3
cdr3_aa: CASSPLRSRESGNTIYF

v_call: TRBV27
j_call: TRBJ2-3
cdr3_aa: CASSLFAGTDTQYF

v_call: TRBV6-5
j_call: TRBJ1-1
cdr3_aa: CASSYYGANTEAFF

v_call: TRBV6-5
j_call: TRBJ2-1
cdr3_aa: CASSPGQGGHNEQFF

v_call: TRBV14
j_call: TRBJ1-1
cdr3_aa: CASSQIRNTEAFF

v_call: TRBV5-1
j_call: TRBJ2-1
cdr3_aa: CASSLVETMSHEQFF

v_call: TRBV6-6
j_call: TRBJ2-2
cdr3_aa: CASSRNRGQIGELFF

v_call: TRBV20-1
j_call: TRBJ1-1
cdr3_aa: CSASMNTEAFF

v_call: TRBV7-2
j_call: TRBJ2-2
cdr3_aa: CASSLVAGGPLGELFF

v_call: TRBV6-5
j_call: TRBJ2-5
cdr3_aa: CASSYDSGIETQYF